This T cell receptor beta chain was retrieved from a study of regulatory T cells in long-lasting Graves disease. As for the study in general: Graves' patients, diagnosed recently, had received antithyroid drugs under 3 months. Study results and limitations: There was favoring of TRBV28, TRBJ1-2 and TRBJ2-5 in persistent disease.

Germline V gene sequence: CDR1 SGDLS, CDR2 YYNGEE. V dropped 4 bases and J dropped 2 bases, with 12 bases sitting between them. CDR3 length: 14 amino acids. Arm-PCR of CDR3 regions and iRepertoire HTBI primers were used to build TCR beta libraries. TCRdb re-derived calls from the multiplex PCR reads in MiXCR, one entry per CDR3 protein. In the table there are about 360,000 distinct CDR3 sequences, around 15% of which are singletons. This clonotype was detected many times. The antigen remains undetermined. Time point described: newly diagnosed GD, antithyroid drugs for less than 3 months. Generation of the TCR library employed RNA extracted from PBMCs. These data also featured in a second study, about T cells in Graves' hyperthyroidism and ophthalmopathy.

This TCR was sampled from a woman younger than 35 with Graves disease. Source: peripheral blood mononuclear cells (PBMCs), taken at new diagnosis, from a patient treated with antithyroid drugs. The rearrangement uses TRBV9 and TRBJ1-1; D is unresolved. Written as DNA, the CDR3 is TGTGCCAGCAGCCCTCGAGTCGGTAACACTGAAGCTTTCTTT. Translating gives CASSPRVGNTEAFF.